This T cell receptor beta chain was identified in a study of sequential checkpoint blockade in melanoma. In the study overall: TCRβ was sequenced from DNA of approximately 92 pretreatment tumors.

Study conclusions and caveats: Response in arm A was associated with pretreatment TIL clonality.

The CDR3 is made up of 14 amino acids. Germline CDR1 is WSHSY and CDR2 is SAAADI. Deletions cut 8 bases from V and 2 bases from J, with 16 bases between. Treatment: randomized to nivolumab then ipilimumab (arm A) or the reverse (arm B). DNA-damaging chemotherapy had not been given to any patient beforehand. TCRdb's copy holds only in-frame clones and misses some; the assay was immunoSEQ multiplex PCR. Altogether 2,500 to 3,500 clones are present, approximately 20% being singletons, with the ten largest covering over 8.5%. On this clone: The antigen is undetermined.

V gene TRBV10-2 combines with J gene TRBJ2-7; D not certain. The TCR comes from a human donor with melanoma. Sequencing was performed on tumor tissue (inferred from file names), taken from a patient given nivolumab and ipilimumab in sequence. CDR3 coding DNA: TGCGCCAGCGCTGCCGGCGGAACCCCCTACGAGCAGTACTTC. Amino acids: CASAAGGTPYEQYF.